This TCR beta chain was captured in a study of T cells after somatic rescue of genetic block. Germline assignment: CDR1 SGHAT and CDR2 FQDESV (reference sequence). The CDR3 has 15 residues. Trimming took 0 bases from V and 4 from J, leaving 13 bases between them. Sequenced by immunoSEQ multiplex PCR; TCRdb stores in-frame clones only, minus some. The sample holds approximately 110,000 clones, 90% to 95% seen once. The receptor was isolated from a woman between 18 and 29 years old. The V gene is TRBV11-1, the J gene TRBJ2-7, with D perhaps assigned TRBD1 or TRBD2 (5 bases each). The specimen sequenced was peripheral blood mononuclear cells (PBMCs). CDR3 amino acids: CASSLARQGPYEQYF. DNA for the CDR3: TGTGCCAGCAGCTTAGCGCGCCAGGGACCTTACGAGCAGTACTTC.